This T cell receptor beta chain is drawn from a study of blood T cells in healthy people across ages. Study summary: Per every two T cells, about one barcoded beta molecule was captured by template switching. Study observations and caveats: It was the long-lived donors that had more naive CD4+ cells and higher diversity than aged donors. TCR beta diversity was tightly associated with the proportion of naive T cells. Older age went with lower TCR beta diversity per million T cells, in a roughly linear way.

A second 7 to 11 cycle PCR used barcoded and J-beta primers. Using its own MiXCR run on the 5' RACE reads, TCRdb lists one record per CDR3 protein. Of just over 800,000 distinct CDR3 sequences listed, 55% to 65% are singletons. Germline V gene data show CDR1 as LNHDA and CDR2 as SQIVND (reference sequence). The CDR3 length is 16 residues. V trimming: 8 bases; J trimming: 6 bases; junction bases outside the gene matches: 17. Comment on this clonotype: Antigen specificity is unknown.

Sequences were obtained from blood. This clonotype was obtained from a man younger than 45 in good health. V is TRBV19 and J is TRBJ2-3; TRBD1 aligns across 7 bases. The CDR3 coding sequence is TGTGCCAGTGGAAGAATTTGGGACAGCCCCTCGGATACGCAGTATTTT. Its protein is CASGRIWDSPSDTQYF. Full variable domain (outside the CDR3, taken from reference TRBV19 and TRBJ2-3): DGGITQSPKYLFRKEGQNVTLSCEQNLNHDAMYWYRQDPGQGLRLIYYSQIVNDFQKGDIAEGYSVSREKKESFPLTVTSAQKNPTAFYLCASGRIWDSPSDTQYFGPGTRLTVL.